The TCR beta chain under discussion was sequenced for a study of blood T cell repertoires in COVID-19. The overall study: Some COVID-19 samples were acute and others convalescent; all came from the United States, Italy and Spain. Sources were T cells, B-cell-depleted T cells, or PBMCs; the material itself was cDNA or gDNA.

CDR3 size: 14 residues. The V segment lost 4 bases and the J segment 10 bases; nucleotides outside the gene matches: 6. Looked up from germline, CDR1 is KGHSH and CDR2 is LQKENI. Per the original data handling: Reference gene primers were amplified, and this amplification served to estimate nucleated cell counts. Data came from immunoSEQ multiplex PCR; TCRdb stores just in-frame clones and leaves some out. The V and J calls and clone size are taken from that table; D and trimming were inferred from the DNA. The sample holds tens of thousands of clones; roughly 90% are singletons and the top ten take roughly 20%.

Input material: peripheral blood. The chain uses TRBV18 and TRBJ1-6; 8 bases are a match to TRBD1. This TCR was recovered from a woman of 80 years or more with acute or convalescent COVID-19. The CDR3 is CASSHGQGESPLHF. CDR3 nucleotides: TGTGCCAGCTCACATGGACAGGGTGAATCACCCCTCCACTTT.